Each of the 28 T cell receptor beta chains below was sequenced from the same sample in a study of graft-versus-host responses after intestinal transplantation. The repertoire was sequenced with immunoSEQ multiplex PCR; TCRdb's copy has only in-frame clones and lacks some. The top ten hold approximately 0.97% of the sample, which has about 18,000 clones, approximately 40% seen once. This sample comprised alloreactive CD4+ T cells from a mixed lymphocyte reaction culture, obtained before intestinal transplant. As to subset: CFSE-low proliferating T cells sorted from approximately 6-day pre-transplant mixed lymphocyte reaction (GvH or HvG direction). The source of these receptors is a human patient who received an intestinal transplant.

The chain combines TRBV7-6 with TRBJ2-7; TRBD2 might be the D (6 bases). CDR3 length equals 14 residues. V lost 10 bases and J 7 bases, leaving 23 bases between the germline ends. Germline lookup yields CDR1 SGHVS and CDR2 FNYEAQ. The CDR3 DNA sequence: TGTGCCACCTCAGACGGTTTTAACCGGGGGGAGCAGTACTTC. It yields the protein CATSDGFNRGEQYF.

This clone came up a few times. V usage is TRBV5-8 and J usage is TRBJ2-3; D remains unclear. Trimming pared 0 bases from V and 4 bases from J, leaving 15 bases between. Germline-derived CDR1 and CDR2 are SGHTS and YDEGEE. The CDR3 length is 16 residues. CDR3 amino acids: CASSLGAGFRSDTQYF. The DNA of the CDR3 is TGTGCCAGCAGCTTGGGAGCAGGCTTTCGGTCAGATACGCAGTATTTT. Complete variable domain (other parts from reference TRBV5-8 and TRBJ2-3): EAGVTQSPTHLIKTRGQQATLRCSPISGHTSVYWYQQALGLGLQFLLWYDEGEERNRGNFPPRFSGRQFPNYSSELNVNALELEDSALYLCASSLGAGFRSDTQYFGPGTRLTVL.

CDR3 DNA sequence: TGTGCCAGCAGCGTAGGAGGGGGACAGGGGACTGGGGCCAACGTCCTGACTTTC. It codes for CASSVGGGQGTGANVLTF. The V and J genes are TRBV9 and TRBJ2-6; 10 bases align to TRBD1. The ends lost 0 bases at V and 2 bases at J; junction bases unmatched: 5. This CDR3 contains 18 residues. The germline V gene encodes CDR1 SGDLS and CDR2 YYNGEE.

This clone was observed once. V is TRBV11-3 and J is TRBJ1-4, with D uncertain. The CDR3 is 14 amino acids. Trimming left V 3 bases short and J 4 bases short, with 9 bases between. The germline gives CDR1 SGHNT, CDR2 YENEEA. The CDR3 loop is CASSFGKGNEKLFF. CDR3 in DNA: TGTGCCAGCAGCTTCGGGAAGGGTAATGAAAAACTGTTTTTT.

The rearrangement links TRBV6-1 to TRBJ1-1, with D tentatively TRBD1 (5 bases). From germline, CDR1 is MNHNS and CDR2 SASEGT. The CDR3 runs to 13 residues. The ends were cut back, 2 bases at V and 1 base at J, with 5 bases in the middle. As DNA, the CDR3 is TGTGCCAGCAGTGAAAGGGGGAACACTGAAGCTTTCTTT. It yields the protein CASSERGNTEAFF.

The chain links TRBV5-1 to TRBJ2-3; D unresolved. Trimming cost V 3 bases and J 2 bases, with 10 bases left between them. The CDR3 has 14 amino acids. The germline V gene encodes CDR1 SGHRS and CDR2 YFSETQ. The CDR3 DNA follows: TGCGCCAGCAGCTCCCCGGTTAACACAGATACGCAGTATTTT. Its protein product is CASSSPVNTDTQYF.

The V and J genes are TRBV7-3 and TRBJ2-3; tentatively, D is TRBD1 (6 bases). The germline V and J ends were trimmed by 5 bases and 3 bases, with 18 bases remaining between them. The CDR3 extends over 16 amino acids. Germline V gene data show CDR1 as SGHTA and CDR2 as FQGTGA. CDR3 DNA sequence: TGTGCCAGCAGCCCCAGGGGTTGGTTGAGGACAGATACGCAGTATTTT. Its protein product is CASSPRGWLRTDTQYF.

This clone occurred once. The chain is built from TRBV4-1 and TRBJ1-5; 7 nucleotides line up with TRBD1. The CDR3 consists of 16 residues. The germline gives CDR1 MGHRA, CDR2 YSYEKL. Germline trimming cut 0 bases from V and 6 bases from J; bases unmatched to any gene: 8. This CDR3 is CASSQDFYRGSQPQHF. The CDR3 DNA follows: TGCGCCAGCAGCCAAGATTTTTACAGGGGAAGTCAGCCCCAGCATTTT.

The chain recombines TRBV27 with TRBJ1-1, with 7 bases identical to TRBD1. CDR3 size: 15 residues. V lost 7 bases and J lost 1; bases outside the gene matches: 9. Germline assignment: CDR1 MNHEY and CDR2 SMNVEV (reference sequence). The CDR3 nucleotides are TGTGCCAGCAACCCCAGGGGGAGTTCGAACACTGAAGCTTTCTTT. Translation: CASNPRGSSNTEAFF.

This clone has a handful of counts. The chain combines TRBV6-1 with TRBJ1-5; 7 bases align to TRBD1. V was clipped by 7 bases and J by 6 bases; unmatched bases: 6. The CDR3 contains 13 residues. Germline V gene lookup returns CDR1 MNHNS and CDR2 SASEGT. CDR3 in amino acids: CASKGQAGQPQHF. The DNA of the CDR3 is TGTGCCAGCAAAGGACAGGCAGGTCAGCCCCAGCATTTT.

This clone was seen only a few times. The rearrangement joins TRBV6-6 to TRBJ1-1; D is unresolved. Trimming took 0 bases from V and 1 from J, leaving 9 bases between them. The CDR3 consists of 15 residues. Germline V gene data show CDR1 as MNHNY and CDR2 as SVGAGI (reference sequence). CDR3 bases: TGTGCCAGCAGTTACTCGACCTACCGGAACACTGAAGCTTTCTTT. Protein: CASSYSTYRNTEAFF.

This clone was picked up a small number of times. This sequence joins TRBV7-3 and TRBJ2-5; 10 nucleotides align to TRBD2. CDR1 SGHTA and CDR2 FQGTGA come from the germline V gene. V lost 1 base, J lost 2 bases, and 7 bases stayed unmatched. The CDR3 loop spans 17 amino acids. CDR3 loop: CASSLSGASGRQETQYF. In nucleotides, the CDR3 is TGTGCCAGCAGCTTAAGTGGGGCTAGCGGGAGACAAGAGACCCAGTACTTC.

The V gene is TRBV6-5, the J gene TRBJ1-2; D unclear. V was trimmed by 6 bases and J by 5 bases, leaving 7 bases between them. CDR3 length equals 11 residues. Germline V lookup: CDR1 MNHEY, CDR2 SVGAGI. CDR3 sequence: CASSRGYGYTF. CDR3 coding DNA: TGTGCCAGCAGCCGAGGGTATGGCTACACCTTC.

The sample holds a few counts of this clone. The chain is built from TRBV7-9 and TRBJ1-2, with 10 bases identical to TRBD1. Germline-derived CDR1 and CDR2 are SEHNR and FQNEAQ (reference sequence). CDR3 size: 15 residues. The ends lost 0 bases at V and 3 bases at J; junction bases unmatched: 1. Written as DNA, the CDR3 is TGTGCCAGCAGCTTAGCGGGACAGGGGTACTATGGCTACACCTTC. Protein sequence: CASSLAGQGYYGYTF.

The CDR3 reads CASSSWTGGNTEAFF. Written as DNA, the CDR3 is TGTGCCAGCAGTTCTTGGACAGGGGGGAACACTGAAGCTTTCTTT. The rearrangement links TRBV5-6 to TRBJ1-1; 10 positions match TRBD1. Germline V gene lookup returns CDR1 SGHDT and CDR2 YYEEEE. The V gene end was trimmed by 5 bases and the J gene end by 1 base; junction bases not matched to a gene: 5. The CDR3 is 15 amino acids. The complete variable domain, with remaining parts taken from reference TRBV5-6 and TRBJ1-1, reads DAGVTQSPTHLIKTRGQQVTLRCSPKSGHDTVSWYQQALGQGPQFIFQYYEEEERQRGNFPDRFSGHQFPNYSSELNVNALLLGDSALYLCASSSWTGGNTEAFFGQGTRLTVV.

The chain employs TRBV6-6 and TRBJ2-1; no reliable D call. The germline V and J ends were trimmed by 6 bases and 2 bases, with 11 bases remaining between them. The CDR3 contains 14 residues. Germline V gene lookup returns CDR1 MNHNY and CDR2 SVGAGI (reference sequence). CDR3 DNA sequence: TGTGCCAGCAGGCGCGAACCTACCTACAATGAGCAGTTCTTC. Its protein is CASRREPTYNEQFF.

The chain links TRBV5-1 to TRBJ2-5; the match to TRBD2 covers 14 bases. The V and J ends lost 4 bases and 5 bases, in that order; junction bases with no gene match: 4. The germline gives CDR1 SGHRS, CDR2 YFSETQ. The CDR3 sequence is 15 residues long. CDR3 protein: CASSPGTSGGETQYF. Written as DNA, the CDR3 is TGCGCCAGCAGCCCAGGGACTAGCGGGGGTGAGACCCAGTACTTC.

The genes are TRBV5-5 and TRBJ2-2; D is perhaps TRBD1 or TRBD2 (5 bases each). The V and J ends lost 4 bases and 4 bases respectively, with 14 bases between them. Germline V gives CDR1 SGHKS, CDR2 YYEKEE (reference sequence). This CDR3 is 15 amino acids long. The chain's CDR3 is CASSPPAGSTGELFF. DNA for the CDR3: TGTGCCAGCAGCCCCCCGGCAGGGAGCACCGGGGAGCTGTTTTTT. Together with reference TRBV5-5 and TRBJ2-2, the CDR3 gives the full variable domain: DAGVTQSPTHLIKTRGQQVTLRCSPISGHKSVSWYQQVLGQGPQFIFQYYEKEERGRGNFPDRFSARQFPNYSSELNVNALLLGDSALYLCASSPPAGSTGELFFGEGSRLTVL.

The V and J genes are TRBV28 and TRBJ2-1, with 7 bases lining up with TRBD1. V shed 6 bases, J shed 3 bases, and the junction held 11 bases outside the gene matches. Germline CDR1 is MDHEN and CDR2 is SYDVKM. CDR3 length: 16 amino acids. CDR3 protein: CASSRGTVLFYNEQFF. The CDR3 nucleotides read TGTGCCAGCAGCCGTGGGACAGTTTTATTCTACAATGAGCAGTTCTTC.

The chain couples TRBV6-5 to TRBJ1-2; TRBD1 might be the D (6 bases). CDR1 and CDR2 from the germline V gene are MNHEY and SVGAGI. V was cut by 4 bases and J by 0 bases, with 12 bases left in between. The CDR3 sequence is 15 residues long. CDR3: CASSLGAGANYGYTF. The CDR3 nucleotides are TGTGCCAGCAGTTTGGGAGCAGGGGCTAACTATGGCTACACCTTC.

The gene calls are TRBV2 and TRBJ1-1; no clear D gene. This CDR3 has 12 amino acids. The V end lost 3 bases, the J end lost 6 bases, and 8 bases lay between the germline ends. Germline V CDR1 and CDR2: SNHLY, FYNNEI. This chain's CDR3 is CASSDWVSEAFF. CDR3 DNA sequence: TGTGCCAGCAGTGATTGGGTTTCTGAAGCTTTCTTT.

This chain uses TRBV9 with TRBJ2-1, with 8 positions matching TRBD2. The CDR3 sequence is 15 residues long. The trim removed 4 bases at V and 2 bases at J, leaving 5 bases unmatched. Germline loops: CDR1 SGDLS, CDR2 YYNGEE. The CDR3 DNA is TGTGCCAGCAGCCCAAGACTAGCGACCTACAATGAGCAGTTCTTC. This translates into CASSPRLATYNEQFF.

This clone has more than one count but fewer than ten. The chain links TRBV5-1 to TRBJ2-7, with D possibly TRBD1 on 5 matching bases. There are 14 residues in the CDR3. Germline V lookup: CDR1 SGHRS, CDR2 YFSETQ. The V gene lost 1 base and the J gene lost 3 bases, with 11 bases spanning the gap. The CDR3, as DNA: TGCGCCAGCAGCTTGTCGACAGCCATCTACGAGCAGTACTTC. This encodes CASSLSTAIYEQYF.

CDR3 residues: CASSVDTTNTEAFF. CDR3 bases: TGCGCCAGCAGCGTTGACACGACGAACACTGAAGCTTTCTTT. The rearrangement uses TRBV5-1 and TRBJ1-1; D is unclear. CDR3 length: 14 residues. V lost 4 bases and J 1 base, leaving 11 bases between the germline ends. Germline V gene data show CDR1 as SGHRS and CDR2 as YFSETQ.

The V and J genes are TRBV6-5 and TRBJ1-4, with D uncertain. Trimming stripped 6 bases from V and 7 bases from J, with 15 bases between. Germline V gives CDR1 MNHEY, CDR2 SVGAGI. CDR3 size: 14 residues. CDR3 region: CASSKTNRIEKLFF. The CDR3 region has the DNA TGTGCCAGCAGCAAAACGAATCGAATTGAAAAACTGTTTTTT.

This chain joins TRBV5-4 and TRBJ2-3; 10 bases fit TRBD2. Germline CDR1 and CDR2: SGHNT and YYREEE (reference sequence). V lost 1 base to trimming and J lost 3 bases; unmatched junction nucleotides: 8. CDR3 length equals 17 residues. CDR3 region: CASSLRKRGGRTDTQYF. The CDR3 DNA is TGTGCCAGCAGCTTGAGGAAGCGGGGGGGCCGGACAGATACGCAGTATTTT.

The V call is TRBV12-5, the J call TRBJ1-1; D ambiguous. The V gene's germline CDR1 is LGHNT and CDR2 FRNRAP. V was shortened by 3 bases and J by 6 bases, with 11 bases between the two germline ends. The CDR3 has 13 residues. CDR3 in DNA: TGTGCTAGTGGTTTAGAAATGGGAGCTGAAGCTTTCTTT. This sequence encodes CASGLEMGAEAFF.

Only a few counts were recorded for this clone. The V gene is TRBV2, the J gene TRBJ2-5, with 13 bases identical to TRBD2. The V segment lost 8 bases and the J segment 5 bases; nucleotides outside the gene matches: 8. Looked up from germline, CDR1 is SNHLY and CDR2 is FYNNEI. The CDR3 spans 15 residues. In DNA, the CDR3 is TGTGCCAGCGGTACTAGCGGGGGGGCCGGGGAGACCCAGTACTTC. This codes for CASGTSGGAGETQYF.